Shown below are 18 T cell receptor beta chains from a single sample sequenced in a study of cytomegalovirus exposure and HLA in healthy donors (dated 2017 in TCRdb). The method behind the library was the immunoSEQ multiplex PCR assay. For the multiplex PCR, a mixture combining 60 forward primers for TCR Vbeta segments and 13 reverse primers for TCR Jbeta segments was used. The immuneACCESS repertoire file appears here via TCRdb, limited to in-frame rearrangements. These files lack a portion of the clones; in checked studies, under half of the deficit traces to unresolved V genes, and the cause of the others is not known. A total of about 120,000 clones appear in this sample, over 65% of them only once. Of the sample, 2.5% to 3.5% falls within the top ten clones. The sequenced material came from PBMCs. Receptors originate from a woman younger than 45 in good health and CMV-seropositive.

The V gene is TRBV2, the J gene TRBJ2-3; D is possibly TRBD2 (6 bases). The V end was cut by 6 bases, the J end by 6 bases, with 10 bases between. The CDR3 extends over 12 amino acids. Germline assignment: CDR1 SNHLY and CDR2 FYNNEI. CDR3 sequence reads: CASRVAADTQYF. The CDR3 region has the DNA TGTGCCAGCAGAGTAGCGGCCGATACGCAGTATTTT.

The CDR3 sequence is CASSSWTGEDGYTF. For the CDR3, the DNA is TGTGCCAGCAGTTCTTGGACAGGGGAGGATGGCTACACCTTC. This sequence joins TRBV27 and TRBJ1-2; TRBD1 matches at 9 bases. Germline lookup yields CDR1 MNHEY and CDR2 SMNVEV (reference sequence). The length of the CDR3 is 14 residues. With V trimmed by 4 bases and J by 6 bases, 6 bases remained unmatched.

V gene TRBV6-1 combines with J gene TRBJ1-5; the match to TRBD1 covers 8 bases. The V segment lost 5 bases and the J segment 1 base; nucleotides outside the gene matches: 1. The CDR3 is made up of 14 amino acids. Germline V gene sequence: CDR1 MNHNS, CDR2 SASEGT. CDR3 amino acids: CASSWTGSNQPQHF. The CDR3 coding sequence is TGTGCCAGCAGTTGGACAGGGAGCAATCAGCCCCAGCATTTT.

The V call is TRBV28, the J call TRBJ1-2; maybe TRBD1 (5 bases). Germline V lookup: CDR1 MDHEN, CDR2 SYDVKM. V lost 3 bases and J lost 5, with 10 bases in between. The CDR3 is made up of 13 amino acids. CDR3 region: CASSLKRQYGYTF. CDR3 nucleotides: TGTGCCAGCAGTTTGAAACGACAGTATGGCTACACCTTC.

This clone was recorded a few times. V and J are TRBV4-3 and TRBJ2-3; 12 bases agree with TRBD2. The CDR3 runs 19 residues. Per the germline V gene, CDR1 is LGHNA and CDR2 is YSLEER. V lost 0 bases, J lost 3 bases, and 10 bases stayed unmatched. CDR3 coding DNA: TGCGCCAGCAGCCAAGATCGCGTCCTAGCGGGGGGGTTTACAGATACGCAGTATTTT. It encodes CASSQDRVLAGGFTDTQYF.

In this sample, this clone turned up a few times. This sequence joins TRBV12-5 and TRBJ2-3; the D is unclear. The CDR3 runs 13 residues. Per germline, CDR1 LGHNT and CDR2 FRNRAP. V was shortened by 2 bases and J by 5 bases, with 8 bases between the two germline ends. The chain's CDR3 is CASGLSGVDTQYF. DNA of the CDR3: TGTGCTAGTGGTTTGTCCGGAGTAGATACGCAGTATTTT.

Here the CDR3 reads CASSYSVHNTGELFF. Written as DNA, the CDR3 is TGTGCCAGCAGTTACTCGGTACACAACACCGGGGAGCTGTTTTTT. The rearrangement joins TRBV6-5 to TRBJ2-2; no definite D call. This CDR3 spans 15 amino acids. Germline values: CDR1 MNHEY, CDR2 SVGAGI. The germline V and J ends were trimmed by 0 bases and 2 bases, with 7 bases remaining between them.

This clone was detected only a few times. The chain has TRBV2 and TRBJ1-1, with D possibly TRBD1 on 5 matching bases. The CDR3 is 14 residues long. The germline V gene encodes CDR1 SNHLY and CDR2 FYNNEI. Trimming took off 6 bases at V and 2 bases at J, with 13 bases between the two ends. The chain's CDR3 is CASSGGRFNTEAFF. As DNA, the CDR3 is TGTGCCAGCAGCGGGGGACGGTTCAACACTGAAGCTTTCTTT.

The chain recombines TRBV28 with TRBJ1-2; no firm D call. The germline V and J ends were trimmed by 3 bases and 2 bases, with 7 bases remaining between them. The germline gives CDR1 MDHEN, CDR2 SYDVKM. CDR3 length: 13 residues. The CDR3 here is CASSLTPNYGYTF. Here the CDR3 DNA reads TGTGCCAGCAGTTTGACTCCCAACTATGGCTACACCTTC.

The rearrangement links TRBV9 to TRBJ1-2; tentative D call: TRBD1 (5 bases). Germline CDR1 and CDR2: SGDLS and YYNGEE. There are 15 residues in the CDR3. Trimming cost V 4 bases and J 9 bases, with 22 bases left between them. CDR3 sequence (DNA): TGTGCCAGCAGCCCAACCCCCCAGGGAAGAGTCCGCTACACCTTC. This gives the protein CASSPTPQGRVRYTF.

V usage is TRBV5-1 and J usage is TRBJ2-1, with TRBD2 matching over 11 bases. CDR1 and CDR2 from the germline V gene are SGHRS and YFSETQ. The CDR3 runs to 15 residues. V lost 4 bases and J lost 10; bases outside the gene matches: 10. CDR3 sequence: CASSHTSGGFIEQFF. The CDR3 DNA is TGCGCCAGCAGCCACACTAGCGGGGGTTTTATCGAGCAGTTCTTC.

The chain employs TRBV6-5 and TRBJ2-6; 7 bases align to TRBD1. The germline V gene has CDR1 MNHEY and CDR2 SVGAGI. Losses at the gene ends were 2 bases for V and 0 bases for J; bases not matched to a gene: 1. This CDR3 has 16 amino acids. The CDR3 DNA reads TGTGCCAGCAGTTACGCAGGGGGCTCTGGGGCCAACGTCCTGACTTTC. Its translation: CASSYAGGSGANVLTF.

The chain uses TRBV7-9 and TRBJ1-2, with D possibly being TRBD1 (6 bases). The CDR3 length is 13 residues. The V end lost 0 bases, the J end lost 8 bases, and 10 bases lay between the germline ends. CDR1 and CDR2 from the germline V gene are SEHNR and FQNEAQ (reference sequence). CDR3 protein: CASSLAAGDGYTF. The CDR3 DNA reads TGTGCCAGCAGCTTAGCGGCAGGGGACGGCTACACCTTC.

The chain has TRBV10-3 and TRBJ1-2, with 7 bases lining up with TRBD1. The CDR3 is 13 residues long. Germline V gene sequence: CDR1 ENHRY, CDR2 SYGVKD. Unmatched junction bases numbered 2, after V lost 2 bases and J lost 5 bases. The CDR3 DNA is TGTGCCATCAGTGAGCGACAGGGATATGGCTACACCTTC. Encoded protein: CAISERQGYGYTF.

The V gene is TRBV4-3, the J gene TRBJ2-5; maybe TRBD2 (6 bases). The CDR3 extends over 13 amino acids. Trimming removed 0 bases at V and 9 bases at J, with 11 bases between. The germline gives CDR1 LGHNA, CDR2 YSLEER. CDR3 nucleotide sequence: TGCGCCAGCAGCCAAGATCCCGGGGAGGCCCAGTACTTC. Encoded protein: CASSQDPGEAQYF.

CDR3 coding DNA: TGCGCCAGCAGCCAAGGCGCGGCAGGGAGCACAGATACGCAGTATTTT. Translation gives CASSQGAAGSTDTQYF. V usage is TRBV4-3 and J usage is TRBJ2-3, with D tentatively TRBD1 (5 bases). The CDR3 has 16 residues. V lost 1 base to trimming and J lost 0 bases, with 11 bases between them. Germline V gives CDR1 LGHNA, CDR2 YSLEER.

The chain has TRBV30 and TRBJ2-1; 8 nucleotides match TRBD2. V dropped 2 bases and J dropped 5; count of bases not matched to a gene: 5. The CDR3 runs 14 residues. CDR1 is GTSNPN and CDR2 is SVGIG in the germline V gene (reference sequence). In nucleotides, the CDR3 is TGTGCCTGGAGTCGACTAGCGATAAACAATGAGCAGTTCTTC. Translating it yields CAWSRLAINNEQFF.

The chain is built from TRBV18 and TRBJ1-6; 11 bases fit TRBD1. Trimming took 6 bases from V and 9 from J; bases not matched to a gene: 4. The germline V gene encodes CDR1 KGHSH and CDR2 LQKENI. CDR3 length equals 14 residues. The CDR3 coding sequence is TGTGCCAGCTCCGGACAGGGGGCAAGTTCACCCCTCCACTTT. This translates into CASSGQGASSPLHF.